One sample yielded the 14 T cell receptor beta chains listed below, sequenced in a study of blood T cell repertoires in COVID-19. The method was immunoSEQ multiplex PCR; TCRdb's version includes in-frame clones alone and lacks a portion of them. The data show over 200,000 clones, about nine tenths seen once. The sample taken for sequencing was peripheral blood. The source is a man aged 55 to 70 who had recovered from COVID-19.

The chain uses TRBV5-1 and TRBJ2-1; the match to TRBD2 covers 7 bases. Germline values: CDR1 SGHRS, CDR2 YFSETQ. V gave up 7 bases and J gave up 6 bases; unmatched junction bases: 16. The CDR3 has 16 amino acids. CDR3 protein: CASRGQGLVGSNEQFF. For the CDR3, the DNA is TGCGCCAGCCGGGGCCAAGGACTAGTCGGTAGCAATGAGCAGTTCTTC.

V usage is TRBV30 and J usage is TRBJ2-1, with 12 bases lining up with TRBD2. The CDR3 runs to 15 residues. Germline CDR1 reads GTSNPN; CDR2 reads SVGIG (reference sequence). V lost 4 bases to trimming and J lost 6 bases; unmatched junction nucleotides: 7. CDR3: CAWTRTSGIVNEQFF. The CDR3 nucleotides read TGTGCCTGGACTCGGACTAGCGGGATTGTCAATGAGCAGTTCTTC.

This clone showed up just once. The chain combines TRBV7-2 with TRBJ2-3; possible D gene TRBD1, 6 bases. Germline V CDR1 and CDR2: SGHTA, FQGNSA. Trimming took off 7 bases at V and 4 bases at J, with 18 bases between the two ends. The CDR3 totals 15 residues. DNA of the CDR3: TGTGCCAGCACCGGAGGTGGGGGCCCGGCAGATACGCAGTATTTT. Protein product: CASTGGGGPADTQYF. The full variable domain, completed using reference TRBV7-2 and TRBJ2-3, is GAGVSQSPSNKVTEKGKDVELRCDPISGHTALYWYRQSLGQGLEFLIYFQGNSAPDKSGLPSDRFSAERTGGSVSTLTIQRTQQEDSAVYLCASTGGGGPADTQYFGPGTRLTVL.

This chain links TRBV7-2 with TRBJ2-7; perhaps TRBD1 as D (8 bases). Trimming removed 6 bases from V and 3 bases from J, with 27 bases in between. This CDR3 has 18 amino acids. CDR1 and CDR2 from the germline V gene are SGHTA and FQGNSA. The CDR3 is CASRTTARGTGGGYEQYF. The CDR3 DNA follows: TGTGCCAGCAGGACAACCGCCCGAGGTACAGGGGGGGGCTACGAGCAGTACTTC.

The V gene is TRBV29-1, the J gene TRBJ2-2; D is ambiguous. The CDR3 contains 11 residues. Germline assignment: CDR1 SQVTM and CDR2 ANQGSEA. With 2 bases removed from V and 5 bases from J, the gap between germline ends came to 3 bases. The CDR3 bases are TGCAGCGTTGAAACTACCGGGGAGCTGTTTTTT. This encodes CSVETTGELFF.

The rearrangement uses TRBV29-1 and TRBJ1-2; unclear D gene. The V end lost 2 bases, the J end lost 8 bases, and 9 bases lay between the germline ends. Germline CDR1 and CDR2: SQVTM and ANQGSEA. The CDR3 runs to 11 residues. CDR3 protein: CSVETREGYTF. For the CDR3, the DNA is TGCAGCGTTGAAACCCGAGAGGGCTACACCTTC.

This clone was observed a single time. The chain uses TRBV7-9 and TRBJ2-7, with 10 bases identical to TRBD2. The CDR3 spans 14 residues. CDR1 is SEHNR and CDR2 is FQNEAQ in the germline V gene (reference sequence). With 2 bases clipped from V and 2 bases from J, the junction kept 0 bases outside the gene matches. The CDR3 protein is CASSLLAGAYEQYF. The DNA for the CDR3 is TGTGCCAGCAGCTTACTAGCGGGAGCCTACGAGCAGTACTTC.

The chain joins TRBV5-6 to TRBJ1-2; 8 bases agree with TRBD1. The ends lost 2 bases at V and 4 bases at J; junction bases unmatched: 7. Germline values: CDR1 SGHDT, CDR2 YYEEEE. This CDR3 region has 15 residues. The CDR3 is CASSFRDRWSYGYTF. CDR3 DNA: TGTGCCAGCAGCTTCCGGGACAGGTGGAGCTATGGCTACACCTTC.

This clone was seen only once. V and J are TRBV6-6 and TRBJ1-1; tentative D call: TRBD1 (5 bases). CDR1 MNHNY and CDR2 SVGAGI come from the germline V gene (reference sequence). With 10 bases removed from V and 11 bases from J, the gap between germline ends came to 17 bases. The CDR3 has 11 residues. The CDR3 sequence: CATTREGPAFF. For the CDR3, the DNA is TGTGCCACGACAAGGGAGGGACCGGCTTTCTTT.

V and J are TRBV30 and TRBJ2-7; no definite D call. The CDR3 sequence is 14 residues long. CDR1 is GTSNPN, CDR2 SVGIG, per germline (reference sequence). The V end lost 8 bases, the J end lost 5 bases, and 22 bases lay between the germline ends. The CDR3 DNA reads TGTGCCACCCGCCGGCCGCTAGTGTACGACGAGCAGTACTTC. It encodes CATRRPLVYDEQYF.

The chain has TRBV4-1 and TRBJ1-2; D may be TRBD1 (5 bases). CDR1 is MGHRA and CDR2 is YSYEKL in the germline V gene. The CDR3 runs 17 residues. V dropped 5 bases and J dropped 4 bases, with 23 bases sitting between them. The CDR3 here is CASSSRTWTDSTYGYTF. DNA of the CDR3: TGCGCCAGCAGCTCCCGGACATGGACGGATTCTACCTATGGCTACACCTTC.

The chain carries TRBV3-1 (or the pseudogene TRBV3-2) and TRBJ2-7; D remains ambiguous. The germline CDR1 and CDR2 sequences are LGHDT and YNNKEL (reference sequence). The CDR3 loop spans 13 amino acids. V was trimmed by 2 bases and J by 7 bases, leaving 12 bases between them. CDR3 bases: TGTGCCAGCAGCCAAAACTACGCTTGGGAGCAGTACTTC. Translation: CASSQNYAWEQYF.

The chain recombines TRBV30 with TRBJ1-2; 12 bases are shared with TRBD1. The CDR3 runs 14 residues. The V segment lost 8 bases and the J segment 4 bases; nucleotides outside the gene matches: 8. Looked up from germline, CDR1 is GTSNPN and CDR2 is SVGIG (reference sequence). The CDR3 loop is CAGDRGQSIYGYTF. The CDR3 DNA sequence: TGTGCCGGGGACAGGGGGCAGAGTATCTATGGCTACACCTTC. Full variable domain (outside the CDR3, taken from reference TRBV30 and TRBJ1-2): SQTIHQWPATLVQPVGSPLSLECTVEGTSNPNLYWYRQAAGRGLQLLFYSVGIGQISSEVPQNLSASRPQDRQFILSSKKLLLSDSGFYLCAGDRGQSIYGYTFGSGTRLTVV.

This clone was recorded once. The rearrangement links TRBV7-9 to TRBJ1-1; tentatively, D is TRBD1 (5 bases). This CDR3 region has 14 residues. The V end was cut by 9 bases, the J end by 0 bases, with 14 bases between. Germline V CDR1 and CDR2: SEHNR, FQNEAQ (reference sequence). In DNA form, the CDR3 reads TGTGCCAGTGAAAAAGGGGACTTGAACACTGAAGCTTTCTTT. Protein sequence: CASEKGDLNTEAFF.